This T cell receptor (beta chain) is drawn from a study of beta chain features in type 1 diabetes. Study results and caveats: The naive, central memory and Treg TCRB repertoires showed an apparent similarity that was greater among patients than among healthy donors.

V was shortened by 0 bases and J by 2 bases, with 8 bases between the two germline ends. The length of the CDR3 is 14 residues. Germline CDR1 is ENHRY and CDR2 is SYGVKD. Expressed TCRB transcripts were sequenced, since all the RNA that had been isolated was reverse transcribed. TCRdb's copy holds only in-frame clones and misses some; the assay was immunoSEQ multiplex PCR. The data contain some 900,000 clones, roughly 15% of them singletons. In regard to this clone: Antigen unknown. Other nucleotide sequences from this sample produce the same CDR3.

Sequenced input: naive CD4+ T cells from blood. The gene calls are TRBV10-3 and TRBJ2-7; D uncertain. The receptor comes from a woman younger than 35 in good health. DNA for the CDR3: TGTGCCATCAGTGAGTCTGCGCAGGCCTACGAGCAGTACTTC. It is translated as CAISESAQAYEQYF.